The 18 T cell receptor beta chains reported below all come from one sample, sequenced in a study of regulatory T cells in long-lasting Graves disease. The sample's time point: newly diagnosed GD, antithyroid drugs for less than 3 months. Following extraction of RNA from PBMCs, that RNA was used to make the TCR library. CDR3-region Arm-PCR and iRepertoire HTBI primers produced the TCR beta libraries. TCRdb redid the calling of the multiplex PCR reads with MiXCR, one entry per CDR3 protein. This sample has 400,000 to 450,000 distinct CDR3 sequences, with 16% found just once. The same data also went into a second study, on T cells in Graves' hyperthyroidism and ophthalmopathy.

The sample here was peripheral blood mononuclear cells (PBMCs), taken at new diagnosis, from a patient treated with antithyroid drugs. The receptors here all came from a woman in her 30s with Graves disease.

Only a few counts were recorded for this clonotype. The chain recombines TRBV18 with TRBJ2-2; 9 nucleotides line up with TRBD1. Germline loops: CDR1 KGHSH, CDR2 LQKENI. V shed 1 base and J 7 bases; nucleotides not matched to a gene: 16. The CDR3 runs to 19 residues. DNA for the CDR3: TGTGCCAGCTCACCACTCATATGGACCGGGACAGGGTTGATCGGGGAGCTGTTTTTT. It specifies CASSPLIWTGTGLIGELFF.

This clonotype was seen ten or more times. The CDR3 sequence is CSVRQTNTEAFF. DNA for the CDR3: TGCAGCGTTCGACAGACAAACACTGAAGCTTTCTTT. V is TRBV29-1 and J is TRBJ1-1; tentatively, D is TRBD1 (5 bases). The V end lost 5 bases, the J end lost 2 bases, and 9 bases lay between the germline ends. Germline lookup yields CDR1 SQVTM and CDR2 ANQGSEA. The CDR3 contains 12 residues.

The chain combines TRBV20-1 with TRBJ1-1, with 12 bases aligning to TRBD1. Germline trimming cut 6 bases from V and 6 bases from J; bases unmatched to any gene: 11. This CDR3 region has 15 residues. The germline V gene has CDR1 DFQATT and CDR2 SNEGSKA (reference sequence). The CDR3 nucleotides read TGCAGTGCCCCCACCGGGACAGGGGGCTATCCTGAAGCTTTCTTT. Its protein product is CSAPTGTGGYPEAFF.

This clonotype was observed at least ten times. J is TRBJ2-3 and V is TRBV24-1; 11 bases agree with TRBD2. CDR3 size: 16 residues. V lost 3 bases and J lost 4; bases outside the gene matches: 5. CDR1 and CDR2 from the germline V gene are KGHDR and SFDVKD. The CDR3 region is CATSDALAGVSDTQYF. CDR3 in DNA: TGTGCCACCAGTGATGCACTAGCGGGAGTATCAGATACGCAGTATTTT.

There are a few counts of this clonotype. V is TRBV10-3 and J is TRBJ2-2, with 11 bases that match TRBD1. The CDR3 totals 15 residues. Germline V gene sequence: CDR1 ENHRY, CDR2 SYGVKD. The J segment lost 7 bases and the V segment lost 7 bases, leaving 8 bases of the junction unmatched. CDR3 coding DNA: TGTGCCATCAACCCGGGACAGGGGGTAATCGGGGAGCTGTTTTTT. It encodes CAINPGQGVIGELFF.

CDR3 in DNA: TGTGCCAGCAGCTCGGGGAATTGGGACAATGAGCAGTTCTTC. Translation: CASSSGNWDNEQFF. The chain employs TRBV5-4 and TRBJ2-1; D is perhaps TRBD2 (5 bases). The germline V gene has CDR1 SGHNT and CDR2 YYREEE (reference sequence). The V and J ends lost 3 bases and 5 bases respectively, with 12 bases between them. The CDR3 is 14 amino acids.

This clonotype has a handful of counts. The chain is built from TRBV6-5 and TRBJ2-7; 12 positions agree with TRBD2. CDR3 length: 16 residues. The trim removed 2 bases at V and 0 bases at J, leaving 2 bases unmatched. Germline V lookup: CDR1 MNHEY, CDR2 SVGAGI. This chain's CDR3 is CASSYTSGRYSYEQYF. The CDR3 DNA sequence: TGTGCCAGCAGTTACACTAGCGGGAGGTACTCCTACGAGCAGTACTTC.

This clonotype was counted ten times or more. The gene calls are TRBV11-2 and TRBJ2-5; 8 bases fit TRBD1. Trimming cost V 4 bases and J 3 bases; bases outside gene matches: 7. CDR1 is SGHAT and CDR2 is FQNNGV in the germline V gene. This CDR3 comprises 15 residues. The CDR3 region has the DNA TGTGCCAGCAGCTACCCGGGACAGGCGAAAGAGACCCAGTACTTC. Translating it yields CASSYPGQAKETQYF.

The sample holds many counts of this clonotype. The rearrangement links TRBV11-2 to TRBJ1-2; no reliable D call. The CDR3 loop spans 13 amino acids. Between the trimmed V and J ends, which lost 5 bases and 7 bases, there was a span of 14 bases. The germline V gene encodes CDR1 SGHAT and CDR2 FQNNGV. The CDR3 protein is CASSPTSLFGYTF. As DNA, the CDR3 is TGTGCCAGCAGCCCCACTTCCTTGTTTGGCTACACCTTC.

The chain carries TRBV20-1 and TRBJ2-7; D unclear. Trimming shortened V by 2 bases and J by 1 base, and 15 bases separated the two germline ends. This CDR3 spans 15 amino acids. The germline gives CDR1 DFQATT, CDR2 SNEGSKA (reference sequence). DNA for the CDR3: TGCAGTGCTAGACCCCCGGTCGGCGTATCCTACGAGCAGTACTTC. It specifies CSARPPVGVSYEQYF.

This clonotype was counted at least ten times. V usage is TRBV6-1 and J usage is TRBJ2-1; 9 bases agree with TRBD2. The CDR3 is 14 amino acids. Germline lookup yields CDR1 MNHNS and CDR2 SASEGT. V lost 10 bases and J lost 0; bases outside the gene matches: 4. The CDR3 region is CATTREGSYNEQFF. As DNA, the CDR3 is TGTGCCACTACGCGGGAGGGCTCCTACAATGAGCAGTTCTTC.

V and J are TRBV7-8 and TRBJ2-2, with D possibly matching TRBD1 (7 bases). Germline V gene data show CDR1 as SGHVS and CDR2 as FQNEAQ. The CDR3 totals 17 residues. Trimming shortened V by 5 bases and J by 5 bases, and 21 bases separated the two germline ends. This chain's CDR3 is CASSLPRGTVITGELFF. The DNA for the CDR3 is TGTGCCAGCAGCCTCCCCCGGGGGACAGTGATTACCGGGGAGCTGTTTTTT.

This clonotype showed up many times. The V gene is TRBV28, the J gene TRBJ1-1, with D hard to call. The length of the CDR3 is 16 residues. V was pared by 7 bases and J by 0 bases, with 18 bases between. CDR1 and CDR2 from the germline V gene are MDHEN and SYDVKM. Here the CDR3 reads CASTEGTYNLNTEAFF. The DNA for the CDR3 is TGTGCCAGCACGGAAGGAACCTATAACTTGAACACTGAAGCTTTCTTT.

In this sample, this clonotype turned up many times. The chain carries TRBV11-2 and TRBJ2-7; 7 nucleotides line up with TRBD1. V trimming: 4 bases; J trimming: 3 bases; junction bases outside the gene matches: 6. In germline, CDR1 is SGHAT, CDR2 FQNNGV. The CDR3 length is 14 residues. The CDR3 region is CASSSYRGNYEQYF. In nucleotides, the CDR3 is TGTGCCAGCAGCTCGTACAGGGGTAACTACGAGCAGTACTTC. The full variable domain, with the rest looked up from reference TRBV11-2 and TRBJ2-7, is EAGVAQSPRYKIIEKRQSVAFWCNPISGHATLYWYQQILGQGPKLLIQFQNNGVVDDSQLPKDRFSAERLKGVDSTLKIQPAKLEDSAVYLCASSSYRGNYEQYFGPGTRLTVT.

The sample holds a few counts of this clonotype. The chain recombines TRBV14 with TRBJ2-5; D remains ambiguous. The V gene lost 1 base and the J gene lost 4 bases, with 22 bases spanning the gap. This CDR3 contains 18 residues. Germline CDR1 SGHDN, CDR2 FVKESK. DNA for the CDR3: TGTGCCAGCAGCCAAGTTGGGTACTCTCCCTACACGCGAGAGACCCAGTACTTC. Protein product: CASSQVGYSPYTRETQYF. The full variable domain, in which reference TRBV14 and TRBJ2-5 provide the parts outside the CDR3, is EAGVTQFPSHSVIEKGQTVTLRCDPISGHDNLYWYRRVMGKEIKFLLHFVKESKQDESGMPNNRFLAERTGGTYSTLKVQPAELEDSGVYFCASSQVGYSPYTRETQYFGPGTRLLVL.

This clonotype was observed at least ten times. The V and J genes are TRBV7-9 and TRBJ2-1, with TRBD1 matching over 7 bases. CDR3 length: 12 residues. V gave up 6 bases and J gave up 7 bases; unmatched junction bases: 3. The germline V gene encodes CDR1 SEHNR and CDR2 FQNEAQ (reference sequence). The CDR3 here is CASRAGGNEQFF. CDR3 in DNA: TGTGCCAGCAGGGCAGGGGGTAATGAGCAGTTCTTC.

Ten or more counts support this clonotype. The V and J genes are TRBV12-3 or TRBV12-4 and TRBJ2-1; 11 bases fit TRBD2. CDR3 length: 19 amino acids. The J segment lost 0 bases and the V segment lost 1 base, leaving 8 bases of the junction unmatched. This CDR3 reads CASSLVMASGRFSYNEQFF. Here the CDR3 DNA reads TGTGCCAGCAGTTTAGTAATGGCTAGCGGGAGGTTCTCCTACAATGAGCAGTTCTTC.

This chain links TRBV28 with TRBJ1-2; 8 bases fit TRBD1. CDR3 size: 16 residues. Trimming took 1 base from V and 3 from J; bases not matched to a gene: 7. Germline assignment: CDR1 MDHEN and CDR2 SYDVKM. The CDR3, as DNA: TGTGCCAGCAGTTTATTCGCGGGACAGGAAGACTATGGCTACACCTTC. It yields the protein CASSLFAGQEDYGYTF.